The 20 T cell receptor beta chains given below trace back to one sample, sequenced in a study of OX40 agonist ivuxolimab in advanced cancers. Here immunoSEQ multiplex PCR was the method, and the copy in TCRdb shows in-frame clones only, minus some. Among roughly 110,000 clones, 75% to 95% were seen once, and the ten largest hold 0.48%. The specimen comprised CD4+ or CD8+ T cells sorted from blood, sampled in a trial of the OX40 agonist ivuxolimab. The receptors here all came from an adult with an advanced solid tumor such as melanoma, head and neck, liver or kidney cancer.

In this sample, this clone turned up once. The germline gene is not matched at one end of the junction; a read error may be the cause. The genes are TRBV5-3 and TRBJ1-6, with D unresolved. TRBV5-3 is sorted into the ORF group, with uncertain function. This CDR3 has 13 amino acids. The CDR3 loop is CARSTYYNSPPHF. The CDR3 DNA reads TGTGCCAGAAGCACCTACTACAATTCACCCCCCCACTTT.

V gene TRBV7-2 combines with J gene TRBJ2-1; 7 bases are shared with TRBD2. V lost 5 bases to trimming and J lost 3 bases; unmatched junction nucleotides: 10. Germline V lookup: CDR1 SGHTA, CDR2 FQGNSA. This CDR3 is built from 16 residues. The CDR3 loop reads CASSPKTRTSYNEQFF. CDR3 in DNA: TGTGCCAGCAGCCCCAAGACACGGACTAGCTACAATGAGCAGTTCTTC.

The chain joins TRBV12-5 to TRBJ1-1, with 7 bases identical to TRBD1. With 0 bases clipped from V and 0 bases from J, the junction kept 10 bases outside the gene matches. CDR1 and CDR2 from the germline V gene are LGHNT and FRNRAP. This CDR3 is 18 amino acids long. Written as DNA, the CDR3 is TGTGCTAGTGGTTTGGTACTCGGCCGACAGGGAATGAACACTGAAGCTTTCTTT. Translation: CASGLVLGRQGMNTEAFF.

The chain couples TRBV7-2 to TRBJ2-7; possibly TRBD2 for D (7 bases). The germline gives CDR1 SGHTA, CDR2 FQGNSA. Trimming stripped 5 bases from V and 2 bases from J, with 19 bases between. The CDR3 is 16 amino acids. CDR3 amino acids: CASSPGGPTLPYEQYF. CDR3 DNA sequence: TGTGCCAGCAGCCCCGGGGGGCCCACTCTTCCCTACGAGCAGTACTTC.

The chain combines TRBV5-1 with TRBJ2-5; D is tentatively TRBD1 or TRBD2 (6 bases each). The CDR3 is made up of 14 amino acids. Germline-derived CDR1 and CDR2 are SGHRS and YFSETQ. V lost 2 bases and J 2 bases, leaving 10 bases between the germline ends. In DNA, the CDR3 is TGCGCCAGCAGCTTTGGGGGGCTTCAAGAGACCCAGTACTTC. This sequence encodes CASSFGGLQETQYF.

V usage is TRBV6-1 and J usage is TRBJ2-2, with unresolved D. Germline V gene sequence: CDR1 MNHNS, CDR2 SASEGT. The CDR3 covers 13 residues. The V end lost 11 bases, the J end lost 0 bases, and 10 bases lay between the germline ends. The CDR3 protein is CASRQPNTGELFF. CDR3 nucleotides: TGTGCCTCGAGACAACCGAACACCGGGGAGCTGTTTTTT.

The chain combines TRBV2 with TRBJ1-6; D gene ambiguous. CDR1 is SNHLY and CDR2 is FYNNEI in the germline V gene. The CDR3 runs to 15 residues. Trimming removed 6 bases at V and 9 bases at J, with 18 bases between. CDR3 DNA: TGTGCCAGCAGACCTGCTGAGGGTGTTACTTCACCCCTCCACTTT. Translated, it gives CASRPAEGVTSPLHF.

The chain has TRBV28 and TRBJ2-7, with 9 bases aligning to TRBD1. This CDR3 has 16 amino acids. The germline gives CDR1 MDHEN, CDR2 SYDVKM. The J segment lost 5 bases and the V segment lost 6 bases, leaving 14 bases of the junction unmatched. In DNA, the CDR3 is TGTGCCAGCAGGCGTACCGCCGGGACAGGGTACCACGAGCAGTACTTC. It yields the protein CASRRTAGTGYHEQYF.

V is TRBV6-6 and J is TRBJ2-1; D could derive from TRBD1 or TRBD2 (5 bases each). This CDR3 is built from 16 residues. Trimming cost V 5 bases and J 5 bases, with 19 bases left between them. From germline, CDR1 is MNHNY and CDR2 SVGAGI (reference sequence). CDR3 loop: CASSGSPPGRNNEQFF. CDR3 nucleotide sequence: TGTGCCAGCAGTGGGTCCCCCCCGGGGCGTAACAATGAGCAGTTCTTC.

J is TRBJ1-5 and V is TRBV7-8; the D gene is possibly TRBD1 (6 bases). CDR3 length: 15 residues. Germline CDR1 SGHVS, CDR2 FQNEAQ. Trimming left V 1 base short and J 2 bases short, with 9 bases between. CDR3 protein: CASSLGGAGNQPQHF. The CDR3 DNA reads TGTGCCAGCAGCTTAGGGGGGGCGGGCAATCAGCCCCAGCATTTT.

This chain links TRBV18 with TRBJ2-3, with 9 bases matching TRBD1. In germline, CDR1 is KGHSH, CDR2 LQKENI. J lost 3 bases, V lost 2 bases, and 9 bases had no gene match. The CDR3 totals 17 residues. CDR3 residues: CASSPRPSGQGTDTQYF. The CDR3 DNA is TGTGCCAGCTCACCAAGGCCCTCCGGACAGGGGACAGATACGCAGTATTTT.

The chain is built from TRBV7-2 and TRBJ2-2; 9 bases are shared with TRBD1. CDR1 is SGHTA, CDR2 FQGNSA, per germline. The CDR3 has 16 amino acids. The V segment lost 5 bases and the J segment 6 bases; nucleotides outside the gene matches: 10. The CDR3 is CASSRYGTGRAGELFF. DNA of the CDR3: TGTGCCAGCAGCCGTTACGGGACAGGGCGAGCCGGGGAGCTGTTTTTT.

The chain recombines TRBV28 with TRBJ1-1; unclear D gene. Trimming left V 5 bases short and J 1 base short, with 8 bases between. The CDR3 runs to 13 residues. From germline, CDR1 is MDHEN and CDR2 SYDVKM. Here the CDR3 reads CASSRHGNTEAFF. The CDR3 DNA sequence: TGTGCCAGCAGTCGTCACGGGAACACTGAAGCTTTCTTT.

This clone was recorded only once. V and J are TRBV25-1 and TRBJ1-2; D uncertain. The V end was cut by 2 bases, the J end by 8 bases, with 15 bases between. Germline lookup yields CDR1 MGHDK and CDR2 SYGVNS. The CDR3 is 14 residues long. The CDR3 sequence: CASSETEGIRGYTF. In DNA, the CDR3 is TGTGCCAGCAGTGAAACAGAGGGCATCAGGGGCTACACCTTC.

The chain has TRBV11-2 and TRBJ2-3; 13 positions agree with TRBD2. Per germline, CDR1 SGHAT and CDR2 FQNNGV. With V trimmed by 3 bases and J by 5 bases, 8 bases remained unmatched. CDR3 length: 17 amino acids. CDR3 DNA: TGTGCCAGCAGCTTGAGACTAGCGGGGGGCAGAGGAGATACGCAGTATTTT. Amino acids: CASSLRLAGGRGDTQYF.

The gene calls are TRBV29-1 and TRBJ2-7; no definite D call. The CDR3 is 10 residues long. Per germline, CDR1 SQVTM and CDR2 ANQGSEA. With 7 bases removed from V and 5 bases from J, the gap between germline ends came to 9 bases. The CDR3 is CSAFSDEQYF. The CDR3 DNA reads as TGCAGCGCCTTCTCTGACGAGCAGTACTTC.

This sequence joins TRBV7-2 and TRBJ2-1; D call uncertain. Trimming left V 1 base short and J 9 bases short, with 10 bases between. Germline CDR1 SGHTA, CDR2 FQGNSA. The CDR3 is 13 residues long. CDR3 DNA: TGTGCCAGCAGCTTAGGACTCTTCGGTGAGCAGTTCTTC. Protein product: CASSLGLFGEQFF. The whole variable domain, remainder taken from reference TRBV7-2 and TRBJ2-1, is GAGVSQSPSNKVTEKGKDVELRCDPISGHTALYWYRQSLGQGLEFLIYFQGNSAPDKSGLPSDRFSAERTGGSVSTLTIQRTQQEDSAVYLCASSLGLFGEQFFGPGTRLTVL.

The V gene is TRBV11-2, the J gene TRBJ2-1, with D possibly TRBD2 on 7 matching bases. V lost 5 bases, J lost 5 bases, and 19 bases lay in between. CDR1 is SGHAT and CDR2 is FQNNGV in the germline V gene. This CDR3 has 16 amino acids. In DNA form, the CDR3 reads TGTGCCAGCAGCGGGGTGGGGCGGGGGCTAGACAATGAGCAGTTCTTC. Protein product: CASSGVGRGLDNEQFF.

This chain joins TRBV28 and TRBJ2-3; D might be TRBD2 (6 bases). Germline-derived CDR1 and CDR2 are MDHEN and SYDVKM. There are 17 residues in the CDR3. V was pared by 5 bases and J by 0 bases, with 18 bases between. The CDR3 DNA is TGTGCCAGCAGTATACCGGGAGACGCCCCTAGCACAGATACGCAGTATTTT. Its protein is CASSIPGDAPSTDTQYF.

This CDR3 is CSVEDWGRYF. The CDR3, as DNA: TGCAGCGTTGAAGATTGGGGACGGTACTTC. The V gene is TRBV29-1, the J gene TRBJ2-5; possibly TRBD1 or TRBD2 for D (5 bases each). This CDR3 contains 10 residues. Per germline, CDR1 SQVTM and CDR2 ANQGSEA. V lost 0 bases to trimming and J lost 13 bases, with 9 bases between them.